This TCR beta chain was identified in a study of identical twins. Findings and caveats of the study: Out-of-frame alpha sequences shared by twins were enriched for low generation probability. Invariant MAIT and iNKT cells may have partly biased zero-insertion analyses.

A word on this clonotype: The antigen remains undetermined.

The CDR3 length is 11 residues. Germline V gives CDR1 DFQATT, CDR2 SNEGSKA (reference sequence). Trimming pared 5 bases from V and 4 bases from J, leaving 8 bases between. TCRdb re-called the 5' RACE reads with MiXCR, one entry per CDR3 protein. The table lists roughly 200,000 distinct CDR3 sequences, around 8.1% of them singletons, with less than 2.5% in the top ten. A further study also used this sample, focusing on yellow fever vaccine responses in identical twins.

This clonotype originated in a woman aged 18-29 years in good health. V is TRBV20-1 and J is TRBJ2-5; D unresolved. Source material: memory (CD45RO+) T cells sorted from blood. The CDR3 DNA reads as TGCAGTGCTCACGACTCAGAGACCCAGTACTTC. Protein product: CSAHDSETQYF.